The present entry profiles one T cell receptor (beta chain) with its context. Its antigen is unknown. The record originates from a study of a mutant IDH1 vaccine in newly diagnosed glioma. Study as a whole: Males made up 62.5% and females approximately 38% of treated patients, whose mean age was approximately 40 years.

The CDR3 is 13 amino acids. V was shortened by 1 base and J by 6 bases, with 10 bases between the two germline ends. Germline-derived CDR1 and CDR2 are MGHRA and YSYEKL. Sequencing used immunoSEQ multiplex PCR; TCRdb keeps in-frame clones, though not all of them. The repertoire holds tens of thousands of clones, 84% seen once, with 3% to 4% in the top ten. Described time point: week 11, during vaccination. The study gave 300 ug of mutant IDH1 20-mer peptide per vaccine dose, with topical imiquimod. New WHO grade 3 or 4 IDH1-mutant, ATRX-lost astrocytomas were present in all donors. The chain employs TRBV4-1 and TRBJ2-7; D remains unclear. This TCR was sampled from a man under 40 with glioma. This specimen was PBMCs, taken from a glioma patient whose treatment included an IDH1 peptide vaccine. The CDR3 loop reads CASSQVFLSEQYF. In nucleotides, the CDR3 is TGCGCCAGCAGCCAAGTGTTCTTATCCGAGCAGTACTTC.